This T cell receptor (beta chain) stems from a study of blood T cell repertoires in COVID-19. The length of the CDR3 is 16 residues. V lost 7 bases to trimming and J lost 4 bases, with 19 bases between them. Germline V gives CDR1 MNHEY, CDR2 SMNVEV (reference sequence). TCRdb keeps only in-frame clones here, not all; method: immunoSEQ multiplex PCR. There are roughly 250,000 clones in the sample; approximately 90% occur only once, and 1% to 1.5% lies in the top ten. This clone appeared a single time. The sequencing sample was made of PBMCs or T cells enriched from blood (not recorded which). This sequence joins TRBV27 and TRBJ2-2; D perhaps matches TRBD2 (5 bases). The TCR sequence derives from a woman aged 40-49 years with acute COVID-19. The CDR3 coding sequence is TGTGCCAGCATCCAAAGCGGCTTCGAGACCACCGGGGAGCTGTTTTTT. The encoded protein is CASIQSGFETTGELFF.